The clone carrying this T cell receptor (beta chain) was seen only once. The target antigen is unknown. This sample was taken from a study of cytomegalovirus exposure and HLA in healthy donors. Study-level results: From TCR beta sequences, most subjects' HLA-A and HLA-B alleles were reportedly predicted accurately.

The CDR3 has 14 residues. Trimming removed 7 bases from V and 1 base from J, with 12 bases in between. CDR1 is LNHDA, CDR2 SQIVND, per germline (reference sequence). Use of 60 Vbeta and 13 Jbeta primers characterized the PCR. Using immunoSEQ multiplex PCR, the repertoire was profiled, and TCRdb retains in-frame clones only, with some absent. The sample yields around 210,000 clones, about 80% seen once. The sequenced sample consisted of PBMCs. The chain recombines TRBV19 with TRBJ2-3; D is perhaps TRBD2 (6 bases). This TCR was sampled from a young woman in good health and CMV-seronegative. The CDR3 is CASTWDSRTDTQYF. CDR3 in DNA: TGTGCCAGTACCTGGGACTCCCGCACAGATACGCAGTATTTT.